This T cell receptor beta chain is from a study of T cell responses to AZD1222 COVID-19 vaccine. Study-level results: The breadth and depth of Spike-specific TCRs increased once two AZD1222 doses had been given. Females made up more of the donors, who were largely white British, and clonal diversity may have come out too low. Spike-wide vaccine-associated CD4 TCRs dominated at 160-218 and 743-854. Nearly half of unique spike-specific TCRs reportedly avoided B.1.351 and B.1.1.7 mutated regions.

About this clone: What it binds is not known.

Per germline, CDR1 MDHEN and CDR2 SYDVKM. This CDR3 is built from 14 residues. Deletions cut 4 bases from V and 4 bases from J, with 11 bases between. Assay: immunoSEQ multiplex PCR; the TCRdb copy retains only in-frame clones and omits some. The profile shows some 130,000 clones, 90% to 95% of them singletons. The sequences come from peripheral blood, collected 28 days after the second AZD1222 dose. The genes are TRBV28 and TRBJ2-1, with a tentative D call TRBD1 (5 bases). The sequence derives from an adult who received the AZD1222 COVID-19 vaccine. CDR3 loop: CASSWTQRYNEQFF. DNA of the CDR3: TGTGCCAGCAGTTGGACACAGAGATACAATGAGCAGTTCTTC.